This T cell receptor beta chain stems from a study of T-cell memory formation after mild COVID-19. For the study at large: Among the donors, TCR clusters were largely specific to each donor.

There are 13 residues in the CDR3. Per the germline V gene, CDR1 is SGHNT and CDR2 is YENEEA. V was clipped by 1 base and J by 9 bases, with 10 bases between them. 5'RACE with constant-segment primers yielded barcoded, UMI-tagged TCR alpha and TCR beta cDNA libraries. TCRdb re-called the 5' RACE reads with MiXCR, one entry per CDR3 protein. The sample lists roughly 350,000 distinct CDR3 sequences, approximately 13% occurring once. Whole-study results and caveats: Cross-reactive memory apparently joined, as some responding clones appeared in pre-infection memory. From day 15 to 85, contracting clones were balanced between CD4 and CD8, whereas later expanders leaned toward CD4+.

Details on this clonotype: Its specificity is not known.

The receptor was derived from a man aged 18 to 29 who had mild COVID-19 (a few samples of this study predate the infection). Cell type and time point are not known. Sequenced input: PBMCs or a T cell subset sorted from them (not recorded which). The chain uses TRBV11-3 and TRBJ2-1; D is unresolved. The CDR3 loop is CASSLGPRGEQFF. Here the CDR3 DNA reads TGTGCCAGCAGCTTAGGCCCGAGAGGTGAGCAGTTCTTC.